Described below is a single T cell receptor beta chain sequence and its context. As handled by the study authors: Estimation of nucleated cell counts was performed using reference gene primer amplification. Repertoires were generated with immunoSEQ multiplex PCR, while TCRdb's copy carries only in-frame clones and drops some. V, J and clone size were drawn from that table, and D and trimming were deduced from the DNA. The profile covers around 130,000 clones, with around 83% appearing a single time and about 4.2% taken by the ten largest. This sample was taken from a study of blood T cell repertoires in COVID-19. Study background: Samples representing acute and convalescent COVID-19 were sourced from the United States, Italy and Spain. PBMCs, B-cell-depleted T cells, or T cells were the source of the cDNA or gDNA that made up the material.

Per germline, CDR1 SGHRS and CDR2 YFSETQ. V lost 0 bases and J 10 bases, leaving 14 bases between the germline ends. The CDR3 runs to 14 residues. The sequenced sample was peripheral blood. The chain has TRBV5-1 and TRBJ2-1, with TRBD1 as a possible D gene (5 bases). This sequence originates from a woman older than 75 with acute or convalescent COVID-19. The CDR3 DNA is TGCGCCAGCAGCTTGGGGGGCCCCCTTCGGGAGCAGTTCTTC. Its translation is CASSLGGPLREQFF.